Shown below are 16 T cell receptor beta chains from a single sample sequenced in a study of cytomegalovirus exposure and HLA in healthy donors. Primers: 60 Vbeta forward and 13 Jbeta reverse. Repertoires were generated with immunoSEQ multiplex PCR, while TCRdb's copy carries only in-frame clones and drops some. The sample gives about 190,000 clones, 75% to 90% of which show up once; less than 0.4% is in the top ten. The sample consisted of PBMCs. Receptor source: a woman between 25 and 40 years old in good health and CMV-seronegative.

This chain connects TRBV28 to TRBJ1-1, with D maybe TRBD1 (6 bases). The V and J ends lost 6 bases and 4 bases respectively, with 15 bases between them. Looked up from germline, CDR1 is MDHEN and CDR2 is SYDVKM. The CDR3 extends over 14 amino acids. The CDR3 loop reads CASSPGESFTEAFF. The CDR3 DNA reads TGTGCCAGCAGCCCAGGGGAGTCATTCACTGAAGCTTTCTTT.

The chain is built from TRBV4-2 and TRBJ2-1; 12 bases align to TRBD2. This CDR3 spans 16 amino acids. V was pared by 0 bases and J by 8 bases, with 5 bases of the junction left unmatched. Germline V gene sequence: CDR1 LGHNA, CDR2 YNFKEQ. CDR3 in amino acids: CASSQEARLAGDEQFF. The CDR3 coding sequence is TGTGCCAGCAGCCAAGAAGCAAGACTAGCGGGAGATGAGCAGTTCTTC.

The chain joins TRBV18 to TRBJ2-6, with 7 bases matching TRBD1. V lost 2 bases, J lost 2 bases, and 3 bases stayed unmatched. This CDR3 contains 16 residues. Per germline, CDR1 KGHSH and CDR2 LQKENI. The DNA of the CDR3 is TGTGCCAGCTCACCATACAGGGGCGCTGGGGCCAACGTCCTGACTTTC. It specifies CASSPYRGAGANVLTF.

The chain links TRBV5-6 to TRBJ2-5; no clear D gene. The CDR3 runs 13 residues. The germline V gene has CDR1 SGHDT and CDR2 YYEEEE. V was pared by 0 bases and J by 3 bases, with 6 bases between. The DNA of the CDR3 is TGTGCCAGCAGCTTGGGGCAAGAAGAGACCCAGTACTTC. This translates into CASSLGQEETQYF.

This clone was recorded a few times. The chain has TRBV5-1 and TRBJ2-5, with D maybe TRBD2 (6 bases). Germline CDR1 and CDR2: SGHRS and YFSETQ. The CDR3 consists of 14 residues. The V gene lost 3 bases and the J gene lost 4 bases, with 13 bases spanning the gap. In nucleotides, the CDR3 is TGCGCCAGCAGCTCAGGAACCGGGAGAGAGACCCAGTACTTC. Protein product: CASSSGTGRETQYF.

The chain uses TRBV11-2 and TRBJ2-1, with D unresolved. CDR3 length: 13 residues. Germline V gene sequence: CDR1 SGHAT, CDR2 FQNNGV. V shed 0 bases and J shed 7 bases, with 7 bases lying between them. CDR3 in DNA: TGTGCCAGCAGCTTAGATATGAGTAATGAGCAGTTCTTC. Residues: CASSLDMSNEQFF.

The CDR3 DNA reads TGTGCCAGCAGTGAAGCGGGACTAGCGTTCGCTGAGCAGTTCTTC. Amino acids: CASSEAGLAFAEQFF. The V call is TRBV6-1, the J call TRBJ2-1, with 10 bases lining up with TRBD2. There are 15 residues in the CDR3. The germline gives CDR1 MNHNS, CDR2 SASEGT. V lost 0 bases and J lost 9; bases outside the gene matches: 5.

V usage is TRBV6-5 and J usage is TRBJ2-2; possibly TRBD2 for D (6 bases). Germline V gene sequence: CDR1 MNHEY, CDR2 SVGAGI. The CDR3 loop spans 16 amino acids. Trimming took 2 bases from V and 5 from J, leaving 15 bases between them. CDR3 bases: TGTGCCAGCAGTTACAATGGAGGGGCCCGAACCGGGGAGCTGTTTTTT. Residues: CASSYNGGARTGELFF.

The chain has TRBV4-1 and TRBJ2-1; 14 bases are shared with TRBD2. This CDR3 is 15 amino acids long. Germline lookup yields CDR1 MGHRA and CDR2 YSYEKL. Trimming cost V 6 bases and J 7 bases; bases outside gene matches: 5. The CDR3 region has the DNA TGCGCCAGCAGAGCGGGACTAGCGGGGGATAATGAGCAGTTCTTC. This sequence encodes CASRAGLAGDNEQFF.

The rearrangement uses TRBV18 and TRBJ1-2; 8 nucleotides match TRBD1. Germline CDR1 reads KGHSH; CDR2 reads LQKENI. This CDR3 region has 15 residues. With V trimmed by 4 bases and J by 6 bases, 10 bases remained unmatched. The CDR3 region is CASSQLDRGNNGYTF. The CDR3 DNA is TGTGCCAGCTCACAACTAGACAGGGGAAATAATGGCTACACCTTC.

This clone was seen more than once but under ten times. The chain has TRBV7-9 and TRBJ1-1; no firm D call. V dropped 3 bases and J dropped 3 bases, with 5 bases sitting between them. Germline V gene lookup returns CDR1 SEHNR and CDR2 FQNEAQ (reference sequence). CDR3 size: 12 residues. DNA for the CDR3: TGTGCCAGCAGCTTCCAGGACACTGAAGCTTTCTTT. Translating gives CASSFQDTEAFF.

This clone was detected once. In DNA form, the CDR3 reads TGTGCCAGCAGCGTAGGCGGGCGGATATTCACAGATACGCAGTATTTT. This gives the protein CASSVGGRIFTDTQYF. The chain uses TRBV9 and TRBJ2-3, with D possibly matching TRBD2 (5 bases). Trimming removed 0 bases from V and 2 bases from J, with 13 bases in between. The V gene's germline CDR1 is SGDLS and CDR2 YYNGEE. The CDR3 spans 16 residues.

The chain links TRBV19 to TRBJ1-1; D ambiguous. The V gene lost 8 bases and the J gene lost 5 bases, with 12 bases spanning the gap. The CDR3 loop spans 12 amino acids. Germline assignment: CDR1 LNHDA and CDR2 SQIVND (reference sequence). Here the CDR3 reads CASRTWETEAFF. CDR3 DNA: TGTGCCAGTCGGACCTGGGAGACTGAAGCTTTCTTT.

This chain links TRBV5-6 with TRBJ1-1; tentatively, D is TRBD1 (5 bases). The V end was cut by 0 bases, the J end by 4 bases, with 16 bases between. The CDR3 length is 16 residues. Germline V gene sequence: CDR1 SGHDT, CDR2 YYEEEE. As DNA, the CDR3 is TGTGCCAGCAGCTTGGCCCACTCGGGCAGGGCCACTGAAGCTTTCTTT. Its translation: CASSLAHSGRATEAFF.

The V and J genes are TRBV15 and TRBJ2-3; 7 positions match TRBD2. J lost 5 bases, V lost 2 bases, and 7 bases had no gene match. Germline CDR1 and CDR2: LNHNV and YYDKDF (reference sequence). CDR3 length equals 15 residues. The CDR3 is CATSRRPGGGDTQYF. As DNA, the CDR3 is TGTGCCACCAGCAGACGACCTGGGGGGGGAGATACGCAGTATTTT.

The table lists this clone with a count of one. This chain uses TRBV10-3 with TRBJ2-7, with a possible D match to TRBD2 (5 bases). The CDR3 runs to 16 residues. Between the trimmed V and J ends, which lost 2 bases and 0 bases, there was a span of 14 bases. Germline V lookup: CDR1 ENHRY, CDR2 SYGVKD. CDR3 in amino acids: CAISEGPGESSYEQYF. The CDR3 coding sequence is TGTGCCATCAGTGAGGGTCCCGGGGAAAGCTCCTACGAGCAGTACTTC.